These 16 T cell receptor beta chains share one sample of origin, sequenced in a study of T cell repertoires in cytomegalovirus infection. MiXCR, run by TCRdb on the reads, gives a single entry per CDR3 protein. The data show 100,000 to 150,000 distinct CDR3 sequences, more than 7% seen once. Input material: PBMCs. The receptors shown here come from a human donor in good health (CMV status not recorded). Some clones in this sample may be carry-over from other donors' samples.

This clonotype has more than one count but fewer than ten. The chain links TRBV14 to TRBJ2-1; 11 positions agree with TRBD2. Trimming cost V 0 bases and J 11 bases; bases outside gene matches: 6. Germline V gene data show CDR1 as SGHDN and CDR2 as FVKESK. The CDR3 has 15 amino acids. CDR3 region: CASSQDWASGGKQFF. The CDR3, as DNA: TGTGCCAGCAGCCAAGATTGGGCTAGCGGGGGGAAGCAGTTCTTC.

This clonotype showed up many times. The chain links TRBV28 to TRBJ1-2; 11 positions agree with TRBD1. Germline loops: CDR1 MDHEN, CDR2 SYDVKM. V was clipped by 3 bases and J by 8 bases; unmatched bases: 8. The length of the CDR3 is 15 residues. DNA for the CDR3: TGTGCCAGCAGTTTCCCCAGGACAGGGGGCTACGGCTACACCTTC. Its protein is CASSFPRTGGYGYTF.

This clonotype came up many times. The chain has TRBV6-1 and TRBJ2-7; D unresolved. The CDR3 has 17 amino acids. V was pared by 0 bases and J by 6 bases, with 21 bases between. Germline CDR1 MNHNS, CDR2 SASEGT. CDR3: CASSEAKRTRPTPEQYF. The DNA of the CDR3 is TGTGCCAGCAGTGAAGCCAAGAGAACACGACCAACTCCCGAGCAGTACTTC.

This clonotype was recorded many times. This chain joins TRBV28 and TRBJ2-7, with a tentative D call TRBD2 (7 bases). There are 13 residues in the CDR3. The germline V gene encodes CDR1 MDHEN and CDR2 SYDVKM. The V end lost 8 bases, the J end lost 7 bases, and 18 bases lay between the germline ends. The CDR3 loop is CASDRGGGREQYF. The CDR3 DNA reads TGTGCCAGCGATAGGGGGGGGGGCCGGGAGCAGTACTTC.

This clonotype has ten or more counts. The chain combines TRBV7-9 with TRBJ2-2; maybe TRBD2 (6 bases). Looked up from germline, CDR1 is SEHNR and CDR2 is FQNEAQ (reference sequence). The germline V and J ends were trimmed by 4 bases and 3 bases, with 12 bases remaining between them. The length of the CDR3 is 15 residues. The CDR3 DNA reads TGTGCCAGCAGCTCTGGGACTGGGGACACCGGGGAGCTGTTTTTT. As protein: CASSSGTGDTGELFF.

In its sample, this clonotype was seen a few times. The rearrangement uses TRBV14 and TRBJ2-7; no reliable D call. V dropped 1 base and J dropped 1 base, with 8 bases sitting between them. Germline V lookup: CDR1 SGHDN, CDR2 FVKESK. CDR3 length: 14 residues. CDR3 nucleotides: TGTGCCAGCAGCCAAGCGACCACTTCCTACGAGCAGTACTTC. This translates into CASSQATTSYEQYF.

This clonotype was counted ten times or more. The chain couples TRBV7-2 to TRBJ2-7; TRBD2 aligns across 9 bases. This CDR3 has 15 residues. Germline V CDR1 and CDR2: SGHTA, FQGNSA. V lost 2 bases, J lost 0 bases, and 2 bases stayed unmatched. CDR3 region: CASSLLAGPSYEQYF. The CDR3 DNA reads TGTGCCAGCAGCTTACTAGCGGGGCCCTCCTACGAGCAGTACTTC.

This clonotype was seen only a few times. V usage is TRBV11-2 and J usage is TRBJ2-1; possible D gene TRBD1, 6 bases. The V gene's germline CDR1 is SGHAT and CDR2 FQNNGV. The V gene lost 5 bases and the J gene lost 6 bases, with 17 bases spanning the gap. This CDR3 spans 15 amino acids. Written as DNA, the CDR3 is TGTGCCAGCAGCCTGGGACACGGGGTGGGCAATGAGCAGTTCTTC. This sequence encodes CASSLGHGVGNEQFF.

This clonotype appeared a few times. V usage is TRBV20-1 and J usage is TRBJ1-1; D gene uncertain. The germline V gene encodes CDR1 DFQATT and CDR2 SNEGSKA (reference sequence). The CDR3 sequence is 13 residues long. Trimming shortened V by 6 bases and J by 8 bases, and 19 bases separated the two germline ends. The CDR3 reads CSAIYFPGDEAFF. Written as DNA, the CDR3 is TGCAGTGCAATCTACTTCCCGGGAGACGAAGCTTTCTTT.

About this clonotype itself: A read error may produce the germline difference seen at one junction end. This rearrangement joins TRBV19 to TRBJ2-7, with 12 nucleotides matching TRBD1. CDR3 length: 15 amino acids. Germline CDR1 is LNHDA and CDR2 is SQIVND (reference sequence). Here the CDR3 DNA reads TGTGCCAGTAGTATTGGGACAGGGGGCTCCCACGAGCAGTACTTC. Residues: CASSIGTGGSHEQYF. The whole variable domain, filled in from reference TRBV19 and TRBJ2-7, reads DGGITQSPKYLFRKEGQNVTLSCEQNLNHDAMYWYRQDPGQGLRLIYYSQIVNDFQKGDIAEGYSVSREKKESFPLTVTSAQKNPTAFYLCASSIGTGGSHEQYFGPGTRLTVT.

This clonotype was detected many times. The chain combines TRBV7-2 with TRBJ1-2; 7 bases fit TRBD1. The CDR3 totals 14 residues. Trimming removed 2 bases from V and 5 bases from J; junction bases left unmatched: 5. Germline CDR1 is SGHTA and CDR2 is FQGNSA. The CDR3 spells CASSLNQGDYGYTF. Written as DNA, the CDR3 is TGTGCCAGCAGCTTAAACCAGGGGGATTATGGCTACACCTTC.

This clonotype has a count of ten or more. This chain joins TRBV6-1 and TRBJ1-4, with D unclear. The CDR3 has 14 residues. The V gene's germline CDR1 is MNHNS and CDR2 SASEGT. V lost 6 bases and J 0 bases, leaving 8 bases between the germline ends. The CDR3 DNA is TGTGCCAGCAGAATCTCTGCAACTAATGAAAAACTGTTTTTT. Its protein is CASRISATNEKLFF.

This clonotype was observed a handful of times. This chain joins TRBV5-1 and TRBJ1-1; D gene unclear. V gave up 6 bases and J gave up 1 base, with 10 bases separating them. The CDR3 runs 13 residues. Germline V lookup: CDR1 SGHRS, CDR2 YFSETQ. The CDR3 spells CASTPGRNTEAFF. As DNA, the CDR3 is TGCGCCAGCACCCCGGGGAGGAACACTGAAGCTTTCTTT.

This clonotype was picked up many times. The CDR3: CASTLYRVNSPLHF. For the CDR3, the DNA is TGTGCCAGCACCCTGTACAGGGTCAATTCACCCCTCCACTTT. The chain uses TRBV28 and TRBJ1-6, with D perhaps TRBD1 (6 bases). Germline CDR1 MDHEN, CDR2 SYDVKM. CDR3 size: 14 residues. V lost 7 bases and J lost 7, with 14 bases in between.

This clonotype has a handful of counts. The V and J genes are TRBV18 and TRBJ1-3; 7 nucleotides align to TRBD1. This CDR3 is 15 amino acids long. V was pared by 3 bases and J by 0 bases, with 2 bases of the junction left unmatched. Germline-derived CDR1 and CDR2 are KGHSH and LQKENI. The CDR3 loop reads CASSPDRNSGNTIYF. The DNA for the CDR3 is TGTGCCAGCTCACCGGACAGGAACTCTGGAAACACCATATATTTT.

This clonotype was counted ten times or more. The J gene is TRBJ2-3, the V gene TRBV5-1, with TRBD2 matching over 8 bases. The junction had 9 bases not matched to a gene; V was cut back by 3 bases and J by 0 bases. Germline CDR1 is SGHRS and CDR2 is YFSETQ. CDR3 length: 17 residues. The CDR3 DNA sequence: TGCGCCAGCAGCTCTGGTAGCGGGGCGCCCAGCACAGATACGCAGTATTTT. Translation gives CASSSGSGAPSTDTQYF.